A selection of T cell receptor beta chains follows, all from one sample in a study of OX40 agonist ivuxolimab in advanced cancers. Clones were read by immunoSEQ multiplex PCR, and TCRdb kept only the in-frame ones, dropping some. The sample includes 60,000 to 90,000 clones, 88% of them seen just once. Sequences were derived from CD4+ or CD8+ T cells sorted from blood, sampled in a trial of the OX40 agonist ivuxolimab. These TCRs come from an adult with an advanced solid tumor such as melanoma, head and neck, liver or kidney cancer. CDR3s include the opening cysteine and the closing phenylalanine or tryptophan. Each record gives: D gene, J gene, clone size, V gene, CDR3 protein, CDR3 DNA. A D gene is named only where the DNA matches it firmly. Rows may omit the clone size; those that give it use once, few, many or a size class.

>TRBD1|TRBJ2-5|-|TRBV27
CASSSRTGQETQYF
TGTGCCAGCAGTTCCAGGACAGGACAAGAGACCCAGTACTTC
>-|TRBJ2-7|-|TRBV23-1
CASSQQGESYEQYF
TGCGCCAGCAGTCAGCAGGGAGAGTCCTACGAGCAGTACTTC
>-|TRBJ2-7|-|TRBV10-3
CAIGAVPDNYEQYF
TGTGCCATCGGAGCAGTACCTGATAACTACGAGCAGTACTTC
>-|TRBJ2-7|once|TRBV28
CASSLNRREQYF
TGTGCCAGCAGTTTAAATAGGAGAGAGCAGTACTTC
>-|TRBJ1-5|-|TRBV28
CAVGGEGNQPQHF
TGTGCCGTCGGGGGTGAGGGCAATCAGCCCCAGCATTTT
>-|TRBJ2-7|-|TRBV6-6
CASRAREDTSSRF
TGTGCCAGCAGAGCCAGGGAGGATACGAGCAGTAGGTTC
>-|TRBJ2-5|-|TRBV28
CASSRPGYQETQYF
TGTGCCAGCAGTCGGCCCGGGTACCAAGAGACCCAGTACTTC
>-|TRBJ2-1|-|TRBV5-1
CASSFEGNEQFF
TGCGCCAGCAGCTTCGAGGGCAATGAGCAGTTCTTC
>-|TRBJ2-3|-|TRBV9
CASSPVGGRNTQYF
TGTGCCAGCAGCCCCGTGGGGGGGCGAAATACGCAGTATTTT
>-|TRBJ2-7|-|TRBV11-2
CASSFSRGPYEQYF
TGTGCCAGCAGCTTCTCCCGCGGGCCGTACGAGCAGTACTTC
>-|TRBJ2-6|-|TRBV19
CASKRGRDGSGANVLTF
TGTGCCAGTAAACGGGGCAGGGATGGCTCTGGGGCCAACGTCCTGACTTTC
>-|TRBJ1-4|-|TRBV2
CASSSQGLADEKLFF
TGTGCCAGCAGCTCCCAGGGCTTAGCAGATGAAAAACTGTTTTTT
>-|TRBJ1-2|-|TRBV6-5
CASRPTGVYGYTF
TGTGCCAGCAGACCAACAGGAGTCTATGGCTACACCTTC
>-|TRBJ1-2|-|TRBV25-1
CASSAPGTANGYTF
TGTGCCAGCAGTGCCCCCGGGACGGCAAATGGCTACACCTTC
>TRBD1|TRBJ2-3|-|TRBV27
CASRGWDRDTQYF
TGTGCCAGCAGGGGGTGGGACAGGGATACGCAGTATTTT
>-|TRBJ2-3|-|TRBV4-1
CASSQDKGLGTDTQYF
TGCGCCAGCAGCCAAGATAAGGGCTTGGGAACAGATACGCAGTATTTT
>-|TRBJ2-5|-|TRBV7-7
CASSYDPSQTQYF
TGTGCTAGCAGTTATGACCCCTCGCAGACCCAGTACTTC
>-|TRBJ2-3|-|TRBV6-5
CASRALASDTQYF
TGTGCCAGCAGAGCTCTAGCCTCAGATACGCAGTATTTT
>-|TRBJ2-7|-|TRBV10-3
CAISNRGYEQYF
TGTGCCATCAGTAACCGGGGGTACGAGCAGTACTTC
>-|TRBJ2-2|-|TRBV2
CASSNGGGRGTGELFF
TGTGCCAGCAGTAACGGGGGCGGCAGAGGCACCGGGGAGCTGTTTTTT
>-|TRBJ2-3|-|TRBV19
CASSADRAHTDTQYF
TGTGCCAGTAGTGCAGACAGAGCTCACACAGATACGCAGTATTTT
>-|TRBJ1-2|-|TRBV11-2
CASRALSGRNYGYTF
TGTGCCAGCAGAGCCCTTTCCGGGCGGAATTATGGCTACACCTTC
>TRBD1|TRBJ1-2|-|TRBV7-8
CASSPLGQGNYGYTF
TGTGCCAGCAGCCCCTTGGGACAGGGCAACTATGGCTACACCTTC
>TRBD1|TRBJ1-2|few|TRBV6-5
CASSSTGDGYTF
TGTGCCAGCAGTTCGACAGGGGACGGCTACACCTTC
>-|TRBJ1-1|-|TRBV28
CAIYRRMNTEAFF
TGTGCCATTTACAGGAGAATGAACACTGAAGCTTTCTTT
>-|TRBJ1-2|-|TRBV5-1
CASSLDAGVLIYGYTF
TGCGCCAGCAGCTTGGATGCAGGAGTCCTCATTTATGGCTACACCTTC
>-|TRBJ1-4|-|TRBV10-3
CAISEGPTAPWEKLFF
TGTGCCATCAGTGAGGGGCCGACCGCGCCGTGGGAAAAACTGTTTTTT
>-|TRBJ1-1|-|TRBV20-1
CSATLGQEAFF
TGCAGTGCTACCCTTGGACAAGAAGCTTTCTTT
>-|TRBJ2-7|-|TRBV10-1
CATSGYYEQYF
TGCGCCACCTCAGGGTACTACGAGCAGTACTTC
>-|TRBJ2-7|-|TRBV13
CASSPSGRRGSYEQYF
TGTGCCAGCAGCCCCTCTGGACGGAGGGGATCCTACGAGCAGTACTTC
>TRBD2|TRBJ2-7|-|TRBV18
CASSQTSGGYEQYF
TGTGCCAGCTCACAAACTAGCGGAGGCTACGAGCAGTACTTC
>-|TRBJ1-1|-|TRBV19
CASSPYSGSGTEAFF
TGTGCCAGTAGCCCTTACTCGGGGTCGGGCACTGAAGCTTTCTTT
>TRBD1|TRBJ1-2|-|TRBV5-1
CASSIGQGGYTF
TGCGCCAGCAGCATAGGACAGGGCGGCTACACCTTC
>-|TRBJ1-6|-|TRBV10-3
CATRPGTNNSPLHF
TGTGCCACGAGACCCGGGACGAATAATTCACCCCTCCACTTT
>-|TRBJ1-2|-|TRBV28
CASSFGRLGVSYTF
TGTGCCAGCAGTTTCGGACGGCTCGGGGTGAGCTACACCTTC
>TRBD1|TRBJ2-3|-|TRBV6-1
CASSRQGSDTQYF
TGTGCCAGCAGCCGACAGGGGTCAGATACGCAGTATTTT
>-|TRBJ2-7|once|TRBV19
CASSIGVQTYEQYF
TGTGCCAGTAGTATTGGGGTCCAGACCTACGAGCAGTACTTC
>-|TRBJ1-2|-|TRBV20-1
CSATGVAGYTF
TGCAGTGCTACAGGGGTTGCAGGCTACACCTTC
>-|TRBJ1-2|few|TRBV2
CASSVNYGYTF
TGTGCCAGCAGTGTGAACTATGGCTACACCTTC
>-|TRBJ2-7|-|TRBV15
CATSRARSDSYEQYF
TGTGCCACCAGCAGAGCCAGGTCAGATTCCTACGAGCAGTACTTC
>-|TRBJ2-2|-|TRBV21-1
CASSTRQGDNTGELFF
TGTGCCAGCAGCACCCGACAGGGGGATAACACCGGGGAGCTGTTTTTT
>-|TRBJ2-7|-|TRBV30
CATSGPYYEQYF
TGTGCCACCTCTGGTCCTTACTACGAGCAGTACTTC
>TRBD1|TRBJ1-1|few|TRBV4-3
CASSLTGGTEAFF
TGCGCCAGCAGCCTTACAGGGGGTACTGAAGCTTTCTTT
>-|TRBJ1-1|-|TRBV20-1
CSARVEAEAFF
TGCAGTGCTAGAGTGGAGGCTGAAGCTTTCTTT
>-|TRBJ1-5|-|TRBV7-2
CVSSSQGQPQHF
TGTGTCAGCAGCTCCCAGGGGCAGCCCCAGCATTTT
>-|TRBJ2-3|-|TRBV29-1
CSVATDTQYF
TGCAGCGTTGCTACAGATACGCAGTATTTT
>TRBD2|TRBJ2-5|-|TRBV5-1
CASSDGLAGVQTQYF
TGCGCCAGCAGCGACGGACTAGCGGGAGTTCAGACCCAGTACTTC
>TRBD1|TRBJ2-7|-|TRBV10-2
CASSGDRGVYEQYF
TGCGCCAGCAGCGGGGACAGGGGGGTGTACGAGCAGTACTTC
>-|TRBJ2-5|-|TRBV2
CASSETPASLKTQYF
TGTGCCAGCAGTGAAACCCCGGCTAGCCTCAAGACCCAGTACTTC
>-|TRBJ2-7|-|TRBV11-3
CASSYSTLGQEQYF
TGTGCCAGCAGCTACTCGACTCTGGGGCAGGAGCAGTACTTC
>TRBD2|TRBJ2-3|-|TRBV15
CATSIPGFGRDTQYF
TGTGCCACCAGCATTCCGGGTTTCGGGAGGGATACGCAGTATTTT
>-|TRBJ1-1|-|TRBV7-2
CASSLESISAATEAFF
TGTGCCAGCAGCTTAGAGAGTATCTCGGCCGCCACTGAAGCTTTCTTT
>-|TRBJ2-1|-|TRBV5-4
CASSPQGSSYNEQFF
TGTGCCAGCAGCCCGCAGGGCAGCTCCTACAATGAGCAGTTCTTC
>-|TRBJ1-2|-|TRBV10-2
CASSESGNIYTF
TGCGCCAGCAGTGAGTCGGGGAACATATACACCTTC